The 25 T cell receptor beta chains below come from one sample, sequenced in a study of spatial heterogeneity in lung cancer. Via MiXCR, TCRdb re-called the 5' RACE reads, giving one row per CDR3 protein. Among 55,000 to 75,000 distinct CDR3 sequences listed, approximately 8% were seen once. This sample's time point: sample taken at primary tumor resection. Material for sequencing was whole RNA from tumor, nontumor lung or frozen PBMC, left unsorted. The starting material was PBMCs, obtained at surgery. The receptors were gathered from a female donor with early-stage non-small cell lung cancer.

The chain joins TRBV7-9 to TRBJ2-3; D is ambiguous. The CDR3 has 15 amino acids. CDR1 SEHNR and CDR2 FQNEAQ come from the germline V gene (reference sequence). V gave up 2 bases and J gave up 8 bases, with 17 bases separating them. CDR3 sequence reads: CASSLTPGVRGTQYF. The CDR3 nucleotides are TGTGCCAGCAGCTTAACTCCCGGAGTCCGTGGTACGCAGTATTTT.

The genes are TRBV20-1 and TRBJ2-2; possibly TRBD2 for D (5 bases). The CDR3 sequence is 12 residues long. Between the trimmed V and J ends, which lost 8 bases and 5 bases, there was a span of 12 bases. Germline values: CDR1 DFQATT, CDR2 SNEGSKA (reference sequence). The CDR3 sequence is CSSPRRTGELFF. The CDR3 nucleotides are TGCAGTTCCCCGAGGAGGACCGGGGAGCTGTTTTTT.

V usage is TRBV12-3 or TRBV12-4 and J usage is TRBJ1-5; 7 nucleotides match TRBD1. This CDR3 spans 14 amino acids. Trimming cost V 5 bases and J 2 bases; bases outside gene matches: 3. In DNA form, the CDR3 reads TGTGCCAGCAGTCATACAGGGGGCAATCAGCCCCAGCATTTT. The encoded protein is CASSHTGGNQPQHF.

This clonotype was picked up many times. This rearrangement joins TRBV27 to TRBJ2-4; D is perhaps TRBD2 (6 bases). This CDR3 contains 15 residues. Trimming shortened V by 3 bases and J by 11 bases, and 20 bases separated the two germline ends. Germline-derived CDR1 and CDR2 are MNHEY and SMNVEV (reference sequence). The CDR3 coding sequence is TGTGCCAGCAGTTTGCGGAGGGACCTTAGCGGCCTTCAGTACTTC. Its translation is CASSLRRDLSGLQYF.

A few counts support this clonotype. The CDR3 sequence: CSASLAGYQETQYF. In DNA form, the CDR3 reads TGCAGTGCGTCACTAGCGGGGTACCAAGAGACCCAGTACTTC. The genes are TRBV20-1 and TRBJ2-5; 10 positions match TRBD2. CDR3 length: 14 residues. Germline assignment: CDR1 DFQATT and CDR2 SNEGSKA (reference sequence). With V trimmed by 6 bases and J by 0 bases, 4 bases remained unmatched.

This clonotype has a handful of counts. The chain combines TRBV24-1 with TRBJ2-6, with D tentatively TRBD1 or TRBD2 (5 bases each). This CDR3 has 16 amino acids. Germline CDR1 is KGHDR and CDR2 is SFDVKD. Trimming took off 3 bases at V and 0 bases at J, with 8 bases between the two ends. Written as DNA, the CDR3 is TGTGCCACCAGTGATCCGGGGACCTCTGGGGCCAACGTCCTGACTTTC. Protein: CATSDPGTSGANVLTF.

The rearrangement links TRBV7-8 to TRBJ1-5; no clear D. The ends were cut back, 1 base at V and 8 bases at J, with 6 bases in the middle. The CDR3 totals 12 residues. Germline V lookup: CDR1 SGHVS, CDR2 FQNEAQ. The CDR3 bases are TGTGCCAGCAGCTTAGGCGGCGAGCCCCAGCATTTT. Translating it yields CASSLGGEPQHF.

This clonotype was seen ten or more times. This sequence joins TRBV6-5 and TRBJ1-1; D ambiguous. Germline V gene sequence: CDR1 MNHEY, CDR2 SVGAGI. The germline V and J ends were trimmed by 0 bases and 6 bases, with 11 bases remaining between them. The CDR3 is 14 residues long. The CDR3 sequence: CASSYSPRSAEAFF. The DNA for the CDR3 is TGTGCCAGCAGTTACTCGCCACGGTCGGCTGAAGCTTTCTTT.

At least ten counts were recorded for this clonotype. The chain couples TRBV5-1 to TRBJ1-2, with 10 bases identical to TRBD1. CDR3 length: 15 amino acids. Germline-derived CDR1 and CDR2 are SGHRS and YFSETQ. Trimming removed 0 bases from V and 2 bases from J; junction bases left unmatched: 1. CDR3 residues: CASSLAGQGNYGYTF. CDR3 nucleotide sequence: TGCGCCAGCAGCTTGGCGGGACAGGGGAACTATGGCTACACCTTC.

This clonotype has at least ten counts. The V gene is TRBV7-9, the J gene TRBJ1-1, with 10 bases identical to TRBD1. The CDR3 has 17 residues. From germline, CDR1 is SEHNR and CDR2 FQNEAQ (reference sequence). Losses at the gene ends were 5 bases for V and 3 bases for J; bases not matched to a gene: 12. CDR3 loop: CASSPRQGAGWDTEAFF. In DNA, the CDR3 is TGTGCCAGCAGCCCCAGACAGGGGGCAGGGTGGGACACTGAAGCTTTCTTT.

This clonotype was found a few times. This sequence joins TRBV14 and TRBJ1-3, with D unresolved. There are 11 residues in the CDR3. Germline values: CDR1 SGHDN, CDR2 FVKESK. V dropped 5 bases and J dropped 7 bases, with 6 bases sitting between them. The CDR3 bases are TGTGCCAGCAGCGGCCCGAACACCATATATTTT. Its protein product is CASSGPNTIYF.

The chain combines TRBV7-9 with TRBJ1-5; 8 bases are shared with TRBD1. The CDR3 has 15 amino acids. Germline V gene lookup returns CDR1 SEHNR and CDR2 FQNEAQ (reference sequence). V was clipped by 1 base and J by 3 bases; unmatched bases: 2. As DNA, the CDR3 is TGTGCCAGCAGCTTAGGGACAGGGAACAATCAGCCCCAGCATTTT. Protein product: CASSLGTGNNQPQHF.

This chain links TRBV12-3 or TRBV12-4 with TRBJ1-2, with 10 bases matching TRBD1. The CDR3 contains 16 residues. Trimming cost V 5 bases and J 3 bases; bases outside gene matches: 9. Here the CDR3 DNA reads TGTGCCAGCAGTGGCTCCGGACAGGGGGTTTACTATGGCTACACCTTC. Translating gives CASSGSGQGVYYGYTF.

This clonotype was counted only a few times. The chain uses TRBV6-5 and TRBJ1-2; D not certain. Germline V gives CDR1 MNHEY, CDR2 SVGAGI. V lost 0 bases, J lost 0 bases, and 5 bases lay in between. The CDR3 runs 14 residues. CDR3 DNA: TGTGCCAGCAGTTACTCACAAGCTAACTATGGCTACACCTTC. Protein product: CASSYSQANYGYTF.

The sample holds many counts of this clonotype. This chain connects TRBV5-4 to TRBJ1-2; 7 bases line up with TRBD1. The CDR3 loop spans 15 amino acids. The germline gives CDR1 SGHNT, CDR2 YYREEE (reference sequence). With V trimmed by 3 bases and J by 7 bases, 12 bases remained unmatched. The CDR3 DNA reads TGTGCCAGCAGCTCACCCCCCCGGGACAGAGGTGGCTACACCTTC. Its protein is CASSSPPRDRGGYTF.

This clonotype was counted many times. The CDR3 here is CASSYASDNEQFF. CDR3 bases: TGTGCCAGCAGCTACGCTTCGGACAATGAGCAGTTCTTC. V and J are TRBV7-2 and TRBJ2-1, with D uncertain. The length of the CDR3 is 13 residues. V lost 4 bases and J 5 bases, leaving 9 bases between the germline ends. Germline CDR1 is SGHTA and CDR2 is FQGNSA.

The sample holds a few counts of this clonotype. This chain joins TRBV5-1 and TRBJ2-7; D is possibly TRBD2 (5 bases). Germline V gene lookup returns CDR1 SGHRS and CDR2 YFSETQ. The CDR3 is made up of 15 amino acids. V was cut by 2 bases and J by 6 bases, with 18 bases left in between. CDR3 coding DNA: TGCGCCAGCAGCTTTGCCCTCGGGGTGGCGAGCGAGCAGTACTTC. Residues: CASSFALGVASEQYF.

This clonotype was seen a handful of times. The chain employs TRBV20-1 and TRBJ1-2; the D is unclear. CDR1 and CDR2 (germline): DFQATT, SNEGSKA (reference sequence). The CDR3 covers 13 residues. V lost 8 bases and J lost 5, with 18 bases in between. The CDR3 reads CSIRKTRVYGYTF. The DNA of the CDR3 is TGCAGTATTCGAAAGACCAGAGTTTATGGCTACACCTTC.

This chain uses TRBV20-1 with TRBJ1-2; D is unclear. Trimming removed 4 bases at V and 2 bases at J, with 2 bases between. This CDR3 region has 10 residues. Germline V gene sequence: CDR1 DFQATT, CDR2 SNEGSKA (reference sequence). The CDR3, as DNA: TGCAGTGCTAAAAACTATGGCTACACCTTC. Residues: CSAKNYGYTF.

This clonotype was seen a handful of times. This chain links TRBV28 with TRBJ2-1; D remains unclear. CDR3 length: 14 amino acids. Germline V gives CDR1 MDHEN, CDR2 SYDVKM. V gave up 5 bases and J gave up 4 bases, with 12 bases separating them. In nucleotides, the CDR3 is TGTGCCAGCAGTCTCCTCGACGGATACAATGAGCAGTTCTTC. This gives the protein CASSLLDGYNEQFF.

The CDR3 is CSGGKDRPENEQFF. The CDR3 nucleotides read TGCAGTGGAGGGAAGGACCGCCCTGAGAATGAGCAGTTCTTC. This chain uses TRBV20-1 with TRBJ2-1; weak D call: TRBD2 (5 bases). The germline CDR1 and CDR2 sequences are DFQATT and SNEGSKA (reference sequence). CDR3 length equals 14 residues. Between the trimmed V and J ends, which lost 7 bases and 7 bases, there was a span of 20 bases.

This chain links TRBV6-1 with TRBJ2-7; no definite D call. Trimming removed 6 bases at V and 1 base at J, with 7 bases between. The CDR3 covers 12 residues. Germline-derived CDR1 and CDR2 are MNHNS and SASEGT. In DNA form, the CDR3 reads TGTGCCAGCAGCGCCGGTTCCTACGAGCAGTACGTC. Residues: CASSAGSYEQYV.

Ten or more counts support this clonotype. V usage is TRBV3-1 and J usage is TRBJ1-1, with a tentative D call TRBD1 (5 bases). CDR3 size: 15 residues. V was trimmed by 4 bases and J by 4 bases, leaving 16 bases between them. Germline lookup yields CDR1 LGHDT and CDR2 YNNKEL (reference sequence). Written as DNA, the CDR3 is TGTGCCAGCAGCCGTAGACATACAGGCGGCACTGAAGCTTTCTTT. It encodes CASSRRHTGGTEAFF.

This clonotype was observed many times. The CDR3 nucleotides are TGTGCCAGCAGTGAAGCGGGCGAAAAACTGTTTTTT. Translation gives CASSEAGEKLFF. The J gene is TRBJ1-4, the V gene TRBV2; D is unresolved. The V end was cut by 0 bases, the J end by 8 bases, with 4 bases between. CDR1 and CDR2 from the germline V gene are SNHLY and FYNNEI. The CDR3 covers 12 residues.

The J gene is TRBJ2-2, the V gene TRBV6-5, with D hard to call. In germline, CDR1 is MNHEY, CDR2 SVGAGI. The CDR3 is 13 residues long. Trimming left V 0 bases short and J 9 bases short, with 8 bases between. Written as DNA, the CDR3 is TGTGCCAGCAGTTACTCGATAACCCGGGAGCTGTTTTTT. Residues: CASSYSITRELFF.